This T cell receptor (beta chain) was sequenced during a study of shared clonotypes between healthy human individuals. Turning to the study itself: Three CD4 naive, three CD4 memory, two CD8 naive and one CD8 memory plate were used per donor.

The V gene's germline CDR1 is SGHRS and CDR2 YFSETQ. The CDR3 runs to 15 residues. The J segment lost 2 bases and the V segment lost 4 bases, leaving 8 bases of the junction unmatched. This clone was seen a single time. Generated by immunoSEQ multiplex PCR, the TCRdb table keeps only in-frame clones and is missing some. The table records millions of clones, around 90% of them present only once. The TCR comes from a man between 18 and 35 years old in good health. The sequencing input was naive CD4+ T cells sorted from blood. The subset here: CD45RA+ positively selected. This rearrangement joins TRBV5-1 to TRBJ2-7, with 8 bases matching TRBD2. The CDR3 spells CASSPGGAGTYEQYF. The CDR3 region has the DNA TGCGCCAGCAGCCCCGGGGGGGCGGGAACCTACGAGCAGTACTTC.